This record covers a single T cell receptor (beta chain). Unique molecular identifiers were used to barcode this TCRbeta library. One entry per CDR3 protein results from TCRdb running MiXCR on the PCR reads. This table has approximately 200,000 distinct CDR3 sequences, roughly 15% appearing once. CDR1 and CDR2 from the germline V gene are KGHSH and LQKENI. Trimming removed 6 bases at V and 0 bases at J, with 8 bases between. The length of the CDR3 is 13 residues. This entry belongs to a study of T-cell reconstitution after alpha-beta-depleted transplantation in children. The V gene is TRBV18, the J gene TRBJ1-1; D not certain. Sample: PBMCs from the stem cell graft donor, taken from the stem cell graft. This sequence originates from a human donor who donated a stem cell graft to a child with acute lymphoblastic leukemia. This CDR3 reads CASSSTLNTEAFF. In DNA form, the CDR3 reads TGTGCCAGCTCTTCTACTCTGAACACTGAAGCTTTCTTT.